This TCR beta chain was observed in a study of blood T cell repertoires in COVID-19. Membership in each cohort depended on participant-reported clinical history. The CDR3 spans 14 residues. V shed 6 bases and J 6 bases; nucleotides not matched to a gene: 8. The germline V gene has CDR1 SGDLS and CDR2 YYNGEE. Libraries were prepared by immunoSEQ multiplex PCR; TCRdb keeps only in-frame clonotypes and omits some of them. The sample has fewer than 250,000 clones; 65% to 90% are singletons. The TCR was taken from a woman aged 45 to 65 with acute COVID-19. The sequencing sample was made of PBMCs or T cells enriched from blood (not recorded which). The V and J genes are TRBV9 and TRBJ2-2; TRBD1 agrees at 7 bases. CDR3: CASTQTGTAGELFF. The CDR3 DNA reads as TGTGCCAGCACCCAGACAGGGACCGCCGGGGAGCTGTTTTTT.